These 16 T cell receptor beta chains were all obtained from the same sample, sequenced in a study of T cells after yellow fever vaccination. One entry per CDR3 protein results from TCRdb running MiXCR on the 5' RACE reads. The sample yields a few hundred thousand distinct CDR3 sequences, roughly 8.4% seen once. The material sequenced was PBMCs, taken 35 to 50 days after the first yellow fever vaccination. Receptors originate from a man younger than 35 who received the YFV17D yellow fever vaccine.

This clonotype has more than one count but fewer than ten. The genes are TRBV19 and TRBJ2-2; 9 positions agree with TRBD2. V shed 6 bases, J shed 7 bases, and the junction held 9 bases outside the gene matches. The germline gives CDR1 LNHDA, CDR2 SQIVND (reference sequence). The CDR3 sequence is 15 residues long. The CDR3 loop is CASRPPAGGVGELFF. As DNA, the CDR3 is TGTGCCAGTAGGCCTCCCGCGGGGGGGGTCGGGGAGCTGTTTTTT.

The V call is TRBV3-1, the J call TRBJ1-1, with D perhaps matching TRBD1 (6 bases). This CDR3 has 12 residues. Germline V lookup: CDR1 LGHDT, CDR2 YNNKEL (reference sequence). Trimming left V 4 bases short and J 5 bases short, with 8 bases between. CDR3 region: CASSRQGTEAFF. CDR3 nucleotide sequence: TGTGCCAGCAGCCGCCAGGGGACTGAAGCTTTCTTT.

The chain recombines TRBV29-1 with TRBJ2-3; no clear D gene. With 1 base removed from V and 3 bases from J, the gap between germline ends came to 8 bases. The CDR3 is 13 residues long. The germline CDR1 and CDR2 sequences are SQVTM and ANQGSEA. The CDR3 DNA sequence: TGCAGCGTTGAAGGACGGGTAACAGATACGCAGTATTTT. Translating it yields CSVEGRVTDTQYF.

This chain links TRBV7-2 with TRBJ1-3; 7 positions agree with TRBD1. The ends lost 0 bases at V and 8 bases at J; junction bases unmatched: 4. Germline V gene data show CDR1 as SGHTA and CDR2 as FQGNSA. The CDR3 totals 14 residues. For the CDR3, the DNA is TGTGCCAGCAGCTTAGCCAGGGGGAAGGACACCATATATTTT. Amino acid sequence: CASSLARGKDTIYF.

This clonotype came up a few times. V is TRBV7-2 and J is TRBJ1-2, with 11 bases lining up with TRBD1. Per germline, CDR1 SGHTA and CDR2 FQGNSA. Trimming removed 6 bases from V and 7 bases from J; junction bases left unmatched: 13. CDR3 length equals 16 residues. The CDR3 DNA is TGTGCCAGCAGTCACGACATAGGACAGGGGGCTGTTGGCTACACCTTC. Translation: CASSHDIGQGAVGYTF.

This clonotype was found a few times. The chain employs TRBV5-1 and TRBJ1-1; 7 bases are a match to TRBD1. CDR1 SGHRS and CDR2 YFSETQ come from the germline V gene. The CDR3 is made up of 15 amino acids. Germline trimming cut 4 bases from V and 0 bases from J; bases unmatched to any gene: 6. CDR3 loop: CASSRAGGMNTEAFF. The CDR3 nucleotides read TGCGCCAGCAGCCGCGCAGGGGGTATGAACACTGAAGCTTTCTTT.

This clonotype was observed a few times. The CDR3 nucleotides are TGCAGTGCTAGTATGTTTGCAACTAATGAAAAACTGTTTTTT. Translated: CSASMFATNEKLFF. This chain uses TRBV20-1 with TRBJ1-4; D unresolved. CDR3 length equals 14 residues. CDR1 is DFQATT and CDR2 is SNEGSKA in the germline V gene (reference sequence). V was shortened by 3 bases and J by 0 bases, with 8 bases between the two germline ends.

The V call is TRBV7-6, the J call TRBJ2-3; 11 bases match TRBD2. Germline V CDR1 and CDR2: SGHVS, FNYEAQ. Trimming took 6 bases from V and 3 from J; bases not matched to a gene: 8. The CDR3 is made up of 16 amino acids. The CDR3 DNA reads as TGTGCCAGCAGTCTCCTCTCTAGCGGGGGGACAGATACGCAGTATTTT. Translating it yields CASSLLSSGGTDTQYF.

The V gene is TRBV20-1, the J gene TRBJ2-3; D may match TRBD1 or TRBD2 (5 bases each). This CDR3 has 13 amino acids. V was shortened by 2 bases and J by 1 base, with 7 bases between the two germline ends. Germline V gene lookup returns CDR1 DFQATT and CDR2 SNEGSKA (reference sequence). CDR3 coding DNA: TGCAGTGCTAGATTGGGGGGCACAGATACGCAGTATTTT. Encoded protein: CSARLGGTDTQYF.

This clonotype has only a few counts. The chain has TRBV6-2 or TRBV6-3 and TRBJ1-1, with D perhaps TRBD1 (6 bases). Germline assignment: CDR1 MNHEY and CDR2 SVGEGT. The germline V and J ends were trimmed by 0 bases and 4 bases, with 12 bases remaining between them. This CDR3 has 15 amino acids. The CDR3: CASSYSGTRGTEAFF. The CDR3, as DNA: TGTGCCAGCAGTTACTCGGGCACCAGGGGCACTGAAGCTTTCTTT.

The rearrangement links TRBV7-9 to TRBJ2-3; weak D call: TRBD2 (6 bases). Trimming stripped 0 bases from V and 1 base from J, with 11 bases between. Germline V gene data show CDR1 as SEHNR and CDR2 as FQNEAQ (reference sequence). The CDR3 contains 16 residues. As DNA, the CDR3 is TGTGCCAGCAGCTTAGCCCTAGCGATACGCACAGATACGCAGTATTTT. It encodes CASSLALAIRTDTQYF.

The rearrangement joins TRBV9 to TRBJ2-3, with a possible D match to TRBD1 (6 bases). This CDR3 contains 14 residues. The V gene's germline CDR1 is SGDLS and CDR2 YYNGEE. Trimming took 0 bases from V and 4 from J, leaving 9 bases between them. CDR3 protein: CASSVEGEPDTQYF. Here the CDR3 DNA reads TGTGCCAGCAGCGTAGAGGGGGAACCAGATACGCAGTATTTT.

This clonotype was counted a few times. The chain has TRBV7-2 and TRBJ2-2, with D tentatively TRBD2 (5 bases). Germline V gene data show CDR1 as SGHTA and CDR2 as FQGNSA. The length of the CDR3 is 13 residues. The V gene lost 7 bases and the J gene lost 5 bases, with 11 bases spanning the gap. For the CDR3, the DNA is TGTGCCAGCACCACTAGAGGGACCGGGGAGCTGTTTTTT. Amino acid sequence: CASTTRGTGELFF.

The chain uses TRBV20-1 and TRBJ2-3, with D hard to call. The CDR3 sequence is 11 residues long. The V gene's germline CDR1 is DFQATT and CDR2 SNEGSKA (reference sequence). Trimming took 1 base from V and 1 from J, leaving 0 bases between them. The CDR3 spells CSARGTDTQYF. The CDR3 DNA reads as TGCAGTGCTAGAGGCACAGATACGCAGTATTTT.

CDR3 loop: CSVGRGGNQPQHF. CDR3 DNA sequence: TGCAGCGTTGGGCGGGGTGGCAATCAGCCCCAGCATTTT. The rearrangement uses TRBV29-1 and TRBJ1-5; D not certain. V gave up 4 bases and J gave up 2 bases, with 9 bases separating them. Germline V gives CDR1 SQVTM, CDR2 ANQGSEA. CDR3 length: 13 residues.

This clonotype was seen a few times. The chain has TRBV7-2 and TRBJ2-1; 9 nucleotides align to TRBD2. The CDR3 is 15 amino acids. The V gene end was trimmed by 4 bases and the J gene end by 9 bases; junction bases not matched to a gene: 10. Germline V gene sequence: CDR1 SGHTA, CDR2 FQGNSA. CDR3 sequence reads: CASSSWTSAGLEQFF. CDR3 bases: TGTGCCAGCAGCTCGTGGACTAGCGCAGGTCTTGAGCAGTTCTTC.